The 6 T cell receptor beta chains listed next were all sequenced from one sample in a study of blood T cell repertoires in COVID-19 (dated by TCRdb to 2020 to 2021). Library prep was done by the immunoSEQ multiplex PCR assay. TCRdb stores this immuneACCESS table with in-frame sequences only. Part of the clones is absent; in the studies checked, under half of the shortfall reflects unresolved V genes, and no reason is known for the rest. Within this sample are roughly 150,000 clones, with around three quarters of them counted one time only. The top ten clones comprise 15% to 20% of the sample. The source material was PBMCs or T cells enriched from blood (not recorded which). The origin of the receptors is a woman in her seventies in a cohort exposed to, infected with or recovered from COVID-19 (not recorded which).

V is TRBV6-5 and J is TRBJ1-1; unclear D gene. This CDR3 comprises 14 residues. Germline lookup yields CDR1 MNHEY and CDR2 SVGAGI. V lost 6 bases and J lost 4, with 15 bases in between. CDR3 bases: TGTGCCAGCAGCCCCACAGCGGGAATCACTGAAGCTTTCTTT. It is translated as CASSPTAGITEAFF.

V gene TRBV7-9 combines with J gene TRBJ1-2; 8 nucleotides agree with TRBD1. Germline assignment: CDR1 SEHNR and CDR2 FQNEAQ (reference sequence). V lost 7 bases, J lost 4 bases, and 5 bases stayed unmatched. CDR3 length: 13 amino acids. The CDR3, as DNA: TGTGCCAGCACCCGGACAGGGCCCTATGGCTACACCTTC. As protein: CASTRTGPYGYTF.

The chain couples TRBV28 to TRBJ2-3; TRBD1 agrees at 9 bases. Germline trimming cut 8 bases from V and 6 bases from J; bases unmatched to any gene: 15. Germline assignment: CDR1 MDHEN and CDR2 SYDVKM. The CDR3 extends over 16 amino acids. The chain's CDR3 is CASPPPGTGFYDTQYF. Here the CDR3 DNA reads TGTGCCAGCCCACCGCCCGGGACAGGGTTTTACGATACGCAGTATTTT. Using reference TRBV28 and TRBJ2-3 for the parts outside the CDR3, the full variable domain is DVKVTQSSRYLVKRTGEKVFLECVQDMDHENMFWYRQDPGLGLRLIYFSYDVKMKEKGDIPEGYSVSREKKERFSLILESASTNQTSMYLCASPPPGTGFYDTQYFGPGTRLTVL.

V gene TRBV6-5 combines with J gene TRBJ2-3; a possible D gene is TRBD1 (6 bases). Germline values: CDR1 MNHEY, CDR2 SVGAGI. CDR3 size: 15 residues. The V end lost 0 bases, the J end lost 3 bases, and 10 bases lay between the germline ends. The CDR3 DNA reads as TGTGCCAGCAGTTACTCTTACAGGGAAACAGATACGCAGTATTTT. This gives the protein CASSYSYRETDTQYF.

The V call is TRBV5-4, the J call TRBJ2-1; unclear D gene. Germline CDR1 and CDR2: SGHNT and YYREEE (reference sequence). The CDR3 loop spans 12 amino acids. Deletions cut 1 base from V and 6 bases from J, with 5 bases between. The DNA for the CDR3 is TGTGCCAGCAGCTTGTCCCGCAATGAGCAGTTCTTC. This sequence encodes CASSLSRNEQFF.

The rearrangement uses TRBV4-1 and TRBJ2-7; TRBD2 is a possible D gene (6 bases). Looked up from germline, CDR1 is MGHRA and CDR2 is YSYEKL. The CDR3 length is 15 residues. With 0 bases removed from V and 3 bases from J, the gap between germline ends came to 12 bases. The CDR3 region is CASSQDRRENYEQYF. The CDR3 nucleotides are TGCGCCAGCAGCCAAGATCGACGGGAGAACTACGAGCAGTACTTC.